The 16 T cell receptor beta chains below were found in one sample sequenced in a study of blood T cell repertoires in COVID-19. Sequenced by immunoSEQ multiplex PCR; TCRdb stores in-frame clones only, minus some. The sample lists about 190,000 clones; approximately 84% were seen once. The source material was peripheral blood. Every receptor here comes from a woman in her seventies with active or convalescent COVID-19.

The CDR3 DNA follows: TGCGCCAGCAGCCACAGCCGCAGGGAGGGCGAAAAACTGTTTTTT. This codes for CASSHSRREGEKLFF. V is TRBV4-1 and J is TRBJ1-4; D is possibly TRBD1 (5 bases). Germline CDR1 MGHRA, CDR2 YSYEKL. CDR3 size: 15 residues. V lost 3 bases, J lost 8 bases, and 16 bases lay in between.

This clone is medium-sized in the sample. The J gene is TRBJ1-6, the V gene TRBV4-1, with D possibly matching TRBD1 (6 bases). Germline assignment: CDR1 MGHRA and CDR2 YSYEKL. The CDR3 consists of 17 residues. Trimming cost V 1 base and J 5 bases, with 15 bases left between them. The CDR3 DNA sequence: TGCGCCAGCAGCCAAGGGGCAGGACAGAGGAATAATTCACCCCTCCACTTT. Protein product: CASSQGAGQRNNSPLHF.

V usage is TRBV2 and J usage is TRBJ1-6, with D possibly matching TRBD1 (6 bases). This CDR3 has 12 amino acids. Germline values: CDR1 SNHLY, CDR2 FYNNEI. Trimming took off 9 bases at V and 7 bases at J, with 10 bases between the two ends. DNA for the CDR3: TGTGCCAGTGGACAGCCGAATTCACCCCTCCACTTT. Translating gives CASGQPNSPLHF. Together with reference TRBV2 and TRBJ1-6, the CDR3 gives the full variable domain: EPEVTQTPSHQVTQMGQEVILRCVPISNHLYFYWYRQILGQKVEFLVSFYNNEISEKSEIFDDQFSVERPDGSNFTLKIRSTKLEDSAMYFCASGQPNSPLHFGNGTRLTVT.

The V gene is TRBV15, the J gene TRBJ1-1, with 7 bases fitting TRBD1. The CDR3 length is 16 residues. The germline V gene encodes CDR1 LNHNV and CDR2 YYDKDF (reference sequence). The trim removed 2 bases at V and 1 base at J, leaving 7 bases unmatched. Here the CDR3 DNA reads TGTGCCACCAGCAGACCCCAGGGACAGAAGAACACTGAAGCTTTCTTT. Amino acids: CATSRPQGQKNTEAFF.

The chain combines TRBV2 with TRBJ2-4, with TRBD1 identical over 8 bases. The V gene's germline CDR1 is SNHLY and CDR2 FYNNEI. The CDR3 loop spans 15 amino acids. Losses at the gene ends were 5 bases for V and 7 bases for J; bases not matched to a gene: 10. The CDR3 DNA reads TGTGCCAGCAGTCCCGTTGGGACAGGCGGGAACATTCAGTACTTC. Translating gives CASSPVGTGGNIQYF. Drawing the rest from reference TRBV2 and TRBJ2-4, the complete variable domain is EPEVTQTPSHQVTQMGQEVILRCVPISNHLYFYWYRQILGQKVEFLVSFYNNEISEKSEIFDDQFSVERPDGSNFTLKIRSTKLEDSAMYFCASSPVGTGGNIQYFGAGTRLSVL.

The CDR3 region is CASSVRVNTEAFF. The CDR3, as DNA: TGCGCCAGCAGTGTCAGGGTGAACACTGAAGCTTTCTTT. The chain employs TRBV10-1 and TRBJ1-1, with a possible D match to TRBD1 (5 bases). Germline CDR1 reads WNHNN; CDR2 reads SYGVQD (reference sequence). V lost 4 bases and J 0 bases, leaving 6 bases between the germline ends. This CDR3 comprises 13 residues.

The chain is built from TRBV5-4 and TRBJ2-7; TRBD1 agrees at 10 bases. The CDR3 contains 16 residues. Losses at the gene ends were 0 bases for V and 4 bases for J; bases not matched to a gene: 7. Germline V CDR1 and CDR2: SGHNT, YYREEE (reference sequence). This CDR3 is CASSLGDRGPRYEQYF. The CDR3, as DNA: TGTGCCAGCAGCTTGGGGGACAGGGGCCCACGGTACGAGCAGTACTTC.

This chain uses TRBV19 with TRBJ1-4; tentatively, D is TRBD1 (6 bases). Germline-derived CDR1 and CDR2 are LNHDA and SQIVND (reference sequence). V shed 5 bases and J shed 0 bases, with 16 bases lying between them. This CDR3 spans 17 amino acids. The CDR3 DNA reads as TGTGCCAGTAGTGGATCAGGGGCATTAACAACTAATGAAAAACTGTTTTTT. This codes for CASSGSGALTTNEKLFF. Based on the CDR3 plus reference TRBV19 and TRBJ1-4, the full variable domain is DGGITQSPKYLFRKEGQNVTLSCEQNLNHDAMYWYRQDPGQGLRLIYYSQIVNDFQKGDIAEGYSVSREKKESFPLTVTSAQKNPTAFYLCASSGSGALTTNEKLFFGSGTQLSVL.

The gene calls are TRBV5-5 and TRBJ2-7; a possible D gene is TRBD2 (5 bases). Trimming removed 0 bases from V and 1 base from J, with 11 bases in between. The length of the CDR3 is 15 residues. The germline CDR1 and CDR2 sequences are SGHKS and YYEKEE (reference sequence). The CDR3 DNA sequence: TGTGCCAGCAGCTTGGGGTCTAGCCTTTCCTACGAGCAGTACTTC. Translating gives CASSLGSSLSYEQYF.

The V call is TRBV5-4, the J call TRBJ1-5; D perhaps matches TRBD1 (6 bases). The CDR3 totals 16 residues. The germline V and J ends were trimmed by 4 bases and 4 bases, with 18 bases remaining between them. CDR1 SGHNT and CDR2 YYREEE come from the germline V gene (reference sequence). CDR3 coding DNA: TGTGCCAGCAGCCCCGAACCCTTAGACAGGAATCAGCCCCAGCATTTT. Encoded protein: CASSPEPLDRNQPQHF. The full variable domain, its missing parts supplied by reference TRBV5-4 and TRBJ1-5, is ETGVTQSPTHLIKTRGQQVTLRCSSQSGHNTVSWYQQALGQGPQFIFQYYREEENGRGNFPPRFSGLQFPNYSSELNVNALELDDSALYLCASSPEPLDRNQPQHFGDGTRLSIL.

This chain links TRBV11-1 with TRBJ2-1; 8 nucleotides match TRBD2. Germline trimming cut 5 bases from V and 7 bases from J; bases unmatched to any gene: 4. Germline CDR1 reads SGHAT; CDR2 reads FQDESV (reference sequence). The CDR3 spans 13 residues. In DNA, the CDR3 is TGTGCCAGCAGCCGGGGGGGTACTAATGAGCAGTTCTTC. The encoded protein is CASSRGGTNEQFF. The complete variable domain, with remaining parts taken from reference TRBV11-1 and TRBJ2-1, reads EAEVAQSPRYKITEKSQAVAFWCDPISGHATLYWYRQILGQGPELLVQFQDESVVDDSQLPKDRFSAERLKGVDSTLKIQPAELGDSAMYLCASSRGGTNEQFFGPGTRLTVL.

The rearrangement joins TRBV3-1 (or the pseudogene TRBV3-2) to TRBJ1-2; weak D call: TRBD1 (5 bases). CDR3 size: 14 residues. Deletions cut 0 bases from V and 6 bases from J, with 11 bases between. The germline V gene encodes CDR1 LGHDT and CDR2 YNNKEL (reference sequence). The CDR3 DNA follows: TGTGCCAGCAGCCAAGATCTCCAGGGCCATGGCTACACCTTC. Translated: CASSQDLQGHGYTF.

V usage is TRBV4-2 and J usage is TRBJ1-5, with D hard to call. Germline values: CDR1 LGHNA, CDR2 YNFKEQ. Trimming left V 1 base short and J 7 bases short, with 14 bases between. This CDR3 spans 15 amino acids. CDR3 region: CASSQGGSLGQPQHF. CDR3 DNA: TGTGCCAGCAGCCAAGGAGGGTCTCTGGGGCAGCCCCAGCATTTT.

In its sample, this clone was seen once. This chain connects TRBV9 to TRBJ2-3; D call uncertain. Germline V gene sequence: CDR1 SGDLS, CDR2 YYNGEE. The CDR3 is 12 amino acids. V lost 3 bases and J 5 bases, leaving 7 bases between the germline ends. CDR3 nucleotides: TGTGCCAGCAGCGCGTACTTAGATACGCAGTATTTT. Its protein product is CASSAYLDTQYF.

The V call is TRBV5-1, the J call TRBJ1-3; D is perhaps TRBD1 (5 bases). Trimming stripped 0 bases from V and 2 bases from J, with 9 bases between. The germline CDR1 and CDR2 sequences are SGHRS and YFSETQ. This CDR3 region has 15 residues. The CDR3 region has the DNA TGCGCCAGCAGCTTGGCCGGGGGAGCTGGAAACACCATATATTTT. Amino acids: CASSLAGGAGNTIYF.

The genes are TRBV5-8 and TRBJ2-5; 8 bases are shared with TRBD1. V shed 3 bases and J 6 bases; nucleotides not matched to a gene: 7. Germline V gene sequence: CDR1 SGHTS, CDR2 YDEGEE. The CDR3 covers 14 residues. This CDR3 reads CASSSRTGQKTQYF. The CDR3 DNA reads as TGTGCCAGCAGCTCCCGGACAGGGCAGAAGACCCAGTACTTC.